These T cell receptor beta chains were read from a single sample in a study of blood T cell repertoires in COVID-19. Libraries were prepared by immunoSEQ multiplex PCR; TCRdb keeps only in-frame clonotypes and omits some of them. The sample shows under 200,000 clones, about 83% of them seen only once. Input material: peripheral blood. The receptors were sampled from a man younger than 35 with active or convalescent COVID-19. Both conserved end residues are part of each CDR3. Each record gives: J gene, V gene, clone size, D gene, CDR3 protein, CDR3 DNA. A D gene is named only where the DNA matches it firmly. Rows give clone size only sometimes, using once, few, many, or a class for an expanded clone.

j_call: TRBJ2-3; v_call: TRBV5-1; clone_size: -; d_call: -; cdr3_aa: CASSLHSTDTQYF; cdr3_nt: TGCGCCAGCAGCTTGCACTCCACAGATACGCAGTATTTT
j_call: TRBJ2-5; v_call: TRBV6-6; clone_size: -; d_call: -; cdr3_aa: CASRGLGRETQYF; cdr3_nt: TGTGCCAGCCGGGGTCTGGGTCGAGAGACCCAGTACTTC
j_call: TRBJ1-1; v_call: TRBV29-1; clone_size: -; d_call: -; cdr3_aa: CSVRWEKAFF; cdr3_nt: TGCAGCGTTAGGTGGGAGAAAGCTTTCTTT
j_call: TRBJ1-1; v_call: TRBV28; clone_size: once; d_call: -; cdr3_aa: CASSLMGRRMNTEAFF; cdr3_nt: TGTGCCAGCAGTCTCATGGGGCGCAGAATGAACACTGAAGCTTTCTTT
j_call: TRBJ1-6; v_call: TRBV9; clone_size: -; d_call: -; cdr3_aa: CASSGSRVSPLHF; cdr3_nt: TGTGCCAGCAGCGGATCCAGGGTTTCACCCCTCCACTTT
j_call: TRBJ1-5; v_call: TRBV18; clone_size: -; d_call: -; cdr3_aa: CASSPVDSINQPQHF; cdr3_nt: TGTGCCAGCTCACCGGTGGACAGCATCAATCAGCCCCAGCATTTT
j_call: TRBJ2-2; v_call: TRBV7-9; clone_size: -; d_call: -; cdr3_aa: CASSLGRTAYTGELFF; cdr3_nt: TGTGCCAGCAGCTTAGGGAGGACAGCTTATACCGGGGAGCTGTTTTTT
j_call: TRBJ2-3; v_call: TRBV14; clone_size: -; d_call: -; cdr3_aa: CASSDNLDTQYF; cdr3_nt: TGTGCCAGCAGCGACAACCTGGATACGCAGTATTTT
j_call: TRBJ2-2; v_call: TRBV7-2; clone_size: few; d_call: TRBD2; cdr3_aa: CASSLGALAGNTGELFF; cdr3_nt: TGTGCCAGCAGCTTAGGAGCACTAGCGGGGAACACCGGGGAGCTGTTTTTT
j_call: TRBJ1-3; v_call: TRBV29-1; clone_size: few; d_call: -; cdr3_aa: CSVEDRRDYSGNTIYF; cdr3_nt: TGCAGCGTTGAAGATCGAAGAGATTACTCTGGAAACACCATATATTTT
j_call: TRBJ1-2; v_call: TRBV3-1/TRBV3-2; clone_size: -; d_call: TRBD1; cdr3_aa: CASSRARTGGEGYTF; cdr3_nt: TGTGCCAGCAGCCGAGCCCGAACAGGGGGAGAGGGCTACACCTTC
j_call: TRBJ1-1; v_call: TRBV18; clone_size: many; d_call: -; cdr3_aa: CASSPGRFSEAFF; cdr3_nt: TGTGCCAGCTCACCGGGGAGGTTCTCTGAAGCTTTCTTT
j_call: TRBJ2-4; v_call: TRBV27; clone_size: -; d_call: TRBD1; cdr3_aa: CASSLKGAGAKNIQYF; cdr3_nt: TGTGCCAGCAGTTTAAAGGGGGCCGGGGCCAAAAACATTCAGTACTTC
j_call: TRBJ2-5; v_call: TRBV27; clone_size: -; d_call: TRBD1; cdr3_aa: CASGTGQETQYF; cdr3_nt: TGTGCCAGTGGGACAGGGCAAGAGACCCAGTACTTC
j_call: TRBJ2-1; v_call: TRBV7-2; clone_size: -; d_call: -; cdr3_aa: CASSQGLYNEQFF; cdr3_nt: TGTGCCAGCAGCCAGGGACTTTACAATGAGCAGTTCTTC
j_call: TRBJ1-2; v_call: TRBV10-3; clone_size: -; d_call: -; cdr3_aa: CAISEAGGYTF; cdr3_nt: TGTGCCATCAGTGAGGCCGGTGGCTACACCTTC
j_call: TRBJ2-1; v_call: TRBV29-1; clone_size: -; d_call: -; cdr3_aa: CSVAPGLDEQFF; cdr3_nt: TGCAGCGTTGCCCCAGGGTTAGATGAGCAGTTCTTC
j_call: TRBJ1-1; v_call: TRBV2; clone_size: few; d_call: -; cdr3_aa: CASSVAGSETEAFF; cdr3_nt: TGTGCCAGCAGTGTAGCGGGGAGTGAAACTGAAGCTTTCTTT
j_call: TRBJ1-1; v_call: TRBV7-2; clone_size: -; d_call: -; cdr3_aa: CASVGRTEAFF; cdr3_nt: TGTGCCAGCGTGGGCCGCACTGAAGCTTTCTTT
j_call: TRBJ1-2; v_call: TRBV24-1; clone_size: -; d_call: -; cdr3_aa: CATSDILYGYTF; cdr3_nt: TGTGCCACCAGTGATATCCTCTATGGCTACACCTTC
j_call: TRBJ1-2; v_call: TRBV7-9; clone_size: -; d_call: -; cdr3_aa: CASSLDGAGYTF; cdr3_nt: TGTGCCAGCAGCTTAGACGGAGCTGGCTACACCTTC
j_call: TRBJ1-1; v_call: TRBV2; clone_size: -; d_call: -; cdr3_aa: CASREDSLAFF; cdr3_nt: TGTGCCAGCAGGGAGGACAGCTTGGCTTTCTTT
j_call: TRBJ1-4; v_call: TRBV11-2; clone_size: -; d_call: -; cdr3_aa: CASSSDSHNEKLFF; cdr3_nt: TGTGCCAGCAGCTCGGACAGCCATAATGAAAAACTGTTTTTT
j_call: TRBJ1-3; v_call: TRBV11-2; clone_size: -; d_call: -; cdr3_aa: CASSLARQGNTIYF; cdr3_nt: TGTGCCAGCAGCTTAGCCCGACAGGGAAACACCATATATTTT
j_call: TRBJ1-5; v_call: TRBV19; clone_size: -; d_call: -; cdr3_aa: CASSIGGGSPQPQHF; cdr3_nt: TGTGCCAGTAGTATAGGGGGAGGGTCGCCACAGCCCCAGCATTTT
j_call: TRBJ2-5; v_call: TRBV27; clone_size: -; d_call: -; cdr3_aa: CASSPWGASGQETQYF; cdr3_nt: TGTGCCAGCAGCCCCTGGGGGGCTAGCGGACAAGAGACCCAGTACTTC
j_call: TRBJ2-1; v_call: TRBV13; clone_size: -; d_call: TRBD2; cdr3_aa: CASSPVTSGDYNEQFF; cdr3_nt: TGTGCCAGCAGCCCCGTGACTAGCGGGGACTACAATGAGCAGTTCTTC
j_call: TRBJ2-7; v_call: TRBV5-5; clone_size: -; d_call: -; cdr3_aa: CASSLPGIYEQYF; cdr3_nt: TGTGCCAGCAGCTTGCCGGGGATCTACGAGCAGTACTTC
j_call: TRBJ2-7; v_call: TRBV4-2; clone_size: -; d_call: -; cdr3_aa: CASSQARDGSYEQYF; cdr3_nt: TGTGCCAGCAGCCAAGCGCGGGACGGTTCCTACGAGCAGTACTTC
j_call: TRBJ1-2; v_call: TRBV29-1; clone_size: -; d_call: TRBD1; cdr3_aa: CSVVPGQPGDGYTF; cdr3_nt: TGCAGCGTTGTCCCGGGACAGCCTGGGGATGGCTACACCTTC
j_call: TRBJ1-5; v_call: TRBV25-1; clone_size: -; d_call: TRBD1; cdr3_aa: CASSESGRGRDQPQHF; cdr3_nt: TGTGCCAGCAGTGAATCGGGCAGGGGGCGCGATCAGCCCCAGCATTTT
j_call: TRBJ2-1; v_call: TRBV7-3; clone_size: many; d_call: TRBD1; cdr3_aa: CASSLGTGGNEQFF; cdr3_nt: TGTGCCAGCAGCTTAGGGACAGGGGGAAATGAGCAGTTCTTC
j_call: TRBJ1-4; v_call: TRBV11-2; clone_size: once; d_call: -; cdr3_aa: CASSVTQGLVEKLFF; cdr3_nt: TGTGCCAGCAGCGTAACCCAGGGGCTGGTTGAAAAACTGTTTTTT
j_call: TRBJ2-1; v_call: TRBV6-5; clone_size: -; d_call: -; cdr3_aa: CASSGLPLSYNEQFF; cdr3_nt: TGTGCCAGCAGCGGACTGCCCCTCTCCTACAATGAGCAGTTCTTC
j_call: TRBJ2-2; v_call: TRBV29-1; clone_size: -; d_call: -; cdr3_aa: CSVEEQGIGELFF; cdr3_nt: TGCAGCGTTGAAGAACAGGGTATCGGGGAGCTGTTTTTT
j_call: TRBJ2-5; v_call: TRBV5-1; clone_size: -; d_call: TRBD1; cdr3_aa: CASRQDRVETQYF; cdr3_nt: TGCGCCAGCAGGCAGGACAGGGTAGAGACCCAGTACTTC
j_call: TRBJ2-7; v_call: TRBV3-1/TRBV3-2; clone_size: -; d_call: TRBD2; cdr3_aa: CASSARESGIGEQYF; cdr3_nt: TGTGCCAGCAGCGCAAGAGAAAGCGGGATTGGGGAGCAGTACTTC
j_call: TRBJ1-2; v_call: TRBV28; clone_size: -; d_call: TRBD1; cdr3_aa: CASLVGGGYGYTF; cdr3_nt: TGTGCCAGCCTGGTAGGGGGCGGCTATGGCTACACCTTC
j_call: TRBJ1-5; v_call: TRBV5-6; clone_size: -; d_call: -; cdr3_aa: CASSFGTINQPQHF; cdr3_nt: TGTGCCAGCAGCTTCGGGACAATAAACCAGCCCCAGCATTTT
j_call: TRBJ1-4; v_call: TRBV19; clone_size: -; d_call: TRBD1; cdr3_aa: CASSETGSRGEKLFF; cdr3_nt: TGTGCCAGTTCAGAGACAGGGTCGAGGGGGGAAAAACTGTTTTTT
j_call: TRBJ2-1; v_call: TRBV7-2; clone_size: once; d_call: -; cdr3_aa: CASSLVYGSYNEQFF; cdr3_nt: TGTGCCAGCAGCTTAGTATACGGGTCCTACAATGAGCAGTTCTTC
j_call: TRBJ2-7; v_call: TRBV27; clone_size: few; d_call: TRBD1; cdr3_aa: CASSSPGDRGIEQYF; cdr3_nt: TGTGCCAGCAGTTCCCCGGGGGACAGGGGTATCGAGCAGTACTTC
j_call: TRBJ1-2; v_call: TRBV29-1; clone_size: -; d_call: -; cdr3_aa: CSVEGQNYGYTF; cdr3_nt: TGCAGCGTTGAAGGGCAGAACTATGGCTACACCTTC
j_call: TRBJ2-1; v_call: TRBV5-4; clone_size: -; d_call: -; cdr3_aa: CASSLFTGSIPGEQFF; cdr3_nt: TGTGCCAGCAGCTTGTTTACGGGGAGCATCCCCGGTGAGCAGTTCTTC
j_call: TRBJ1-1; v_call: TRBV28; clone_size: -; d_call: -; cdr3_aa: CASSSFSDSCF; cdr3_nt: TGTGCCAGCAGTTCTTTTTCGGACAGCTGTTTT
j_call: TRBJ2-5; v_call: TRBV6-5; clone_size: -; d_call: -; cdr3_aa: CASRRDSPETQYF; cdr3_nt: TGTGCCAGCAGAAGGGACTCCCCAGAGACCCAGTACTTC
j_call: TRBJ1-1; v_call: TRBV18; clone_size: -; d_call: -; cdr3_aa: CASSLDGGYTEAFF; cdr3_nt: TGTGCCAGCTCACTTGATGGGGGCTACACTGAAGCTTTCTTT
j_call: TRBJ1-1; v_call: TRBV6-6; clone_size: -; d_call: -; cdr3_aa: CASSSVTYEAFF; cdr3_nt: TGTGCCAGCAGTTCCGTAACCTATGAAGCTTTCTTT
j_call: TRBJ2-5; v_call: TRBV11-3; clone_size: -; d_call: -; cdr3_aa: CASSPRTERYQETQYF; cdr3_nt: TGTGCCAGCAGCCCCCGGACAGAAAGGTACCAAGAGACCCAGTACTTC
j_call: TRBJ2-7; v_call: TRBV15; clone_size: -; d_call: -; cdr3_aa: CATSSSTVGGVEQYF; cdr3_nt: TGTGCCACCAGCAGTTCGACGGTCGGGGGAGTCGAGCAGTACTTC
j_call: TRBJ1-5; v_call: TRBV6-5; clone_size: -; d_call: -; cdr3_aa: CASKGRDNQPQHF; cdr3_nt: TGTGCCAGCAAGGGCAGGGACAATCAGCCCCAGCATTTT
j_call: TRBJ1-4; v_call: TRBV19; clone_size: -; d_call: -; cdr3_aa: CATRARLTKNEKLFF; cdr3_nt: TGTGCCACCCGGGCGAGACTGACTAAGAATGAAAAACTGTTTTTT
j_call: TRBJ1-2; v_call: TRBV27; clone_size: few; d_call: -; cdr3_aa: CASRPSGGSYGYTF; cdr3_nt: TGTGCCAGCAGACCCAGCGGAGGGAGCTATGGCTACACCTTC
j_call: TRBJ2-1; v_call: TRBV4-3; clone_size: once; d_call: TRBD2; cdr3_aa: CASSQGGEGLLGNEQFF; cdr3_nt: TGCGCCAGCAGCCAAGGGGGCGAGGGACTACTGGGGAATGAGCAGTTCTTC
j_call: TRBJ1-5; v_call: TRBV19; clone_size: -; d_call: TRBD1; cdr3_aa: CASSTSPDRGNQPQHF; cdr3_nt: TGTGCCAGTAGTACTTCCCCAGACAGGGGCAATCAGCCCCAGCATTTT